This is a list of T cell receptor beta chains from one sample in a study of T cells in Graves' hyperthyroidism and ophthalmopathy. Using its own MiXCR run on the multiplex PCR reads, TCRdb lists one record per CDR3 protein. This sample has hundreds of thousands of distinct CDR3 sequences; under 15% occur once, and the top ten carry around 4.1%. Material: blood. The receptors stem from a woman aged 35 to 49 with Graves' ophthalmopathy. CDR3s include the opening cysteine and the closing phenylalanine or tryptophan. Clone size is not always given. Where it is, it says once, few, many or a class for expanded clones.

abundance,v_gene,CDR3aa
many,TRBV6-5,CASSYFLAGDGGELFF
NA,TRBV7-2,CASSPGGGQWETQYF
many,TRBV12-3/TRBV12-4,CASSYGPYTGELFF
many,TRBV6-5,CASTRNGGQETQYF
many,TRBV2,CASTMVEGANVLTF
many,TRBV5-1,CASSVHQRQTGTYGYTF
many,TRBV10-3,CAISERAGSYGYTF
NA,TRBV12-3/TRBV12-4,CASSFLWSGETHYF
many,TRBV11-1,CASSTRLAGHQETQYF
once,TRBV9,CASSVEVYNEQFF
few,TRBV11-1,CASSLARGQTSNYGYTF
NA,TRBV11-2,CASSFTANLEAFF
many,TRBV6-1,CASRIRDPTGSAFF
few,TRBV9,CASTGTSGSAGELFF
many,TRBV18,CASSRRQAENTEAFF
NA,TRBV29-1,CSVSGLSYTGELFF
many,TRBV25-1,CASSEPGQGSGELFF
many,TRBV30,CAWSVRGGDEQYF
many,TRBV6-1,CASSESLVHEQYF
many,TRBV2,CASSEALAGGRQPQHF
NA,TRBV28,CASSRQGPDYGYTF
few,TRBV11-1,CASCRDSTVQETQYF
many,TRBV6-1,CASSLDRTNTGELFF
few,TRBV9,CASSVVDQETQYF
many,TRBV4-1,CASSSTGTTGGSYEQYF
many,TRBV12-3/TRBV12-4,CASSSAPRQQNTEAFF
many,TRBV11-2,CASSSPGHLISYGYTF